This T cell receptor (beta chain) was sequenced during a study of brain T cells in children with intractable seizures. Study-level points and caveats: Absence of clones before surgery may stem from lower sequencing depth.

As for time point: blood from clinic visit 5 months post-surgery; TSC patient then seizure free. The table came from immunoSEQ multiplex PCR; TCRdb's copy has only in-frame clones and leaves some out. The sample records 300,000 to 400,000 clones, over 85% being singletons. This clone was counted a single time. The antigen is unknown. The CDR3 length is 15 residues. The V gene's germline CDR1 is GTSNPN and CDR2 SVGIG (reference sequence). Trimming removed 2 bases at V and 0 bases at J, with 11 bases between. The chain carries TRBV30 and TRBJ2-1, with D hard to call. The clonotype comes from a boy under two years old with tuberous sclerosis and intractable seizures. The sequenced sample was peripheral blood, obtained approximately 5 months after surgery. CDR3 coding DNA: TGTGCCTGGAGTTTCTTGGCTAGCTCCTACAATGAGCAGTTCTTC. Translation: CAWSFLASSYNEQFF.